The 27 T cell receptor beta chains below were found in one sample sequenced in a study of T cells in Graves' hyperthyroidism and ophthalmopathy. Researchers took RNA transcripts and amplified the TCR beta CDR3 regions from them. The HTBI primer set drove a first-round RT-PCR of the TCR CDR3. TCRdb re-analysed the multiplex PCR reads in MiXCR, keeping a single row per CDR3 protein. Here the sample spans roughly 200,000 distinct CDR3 sequences, approximately 16% being singletons. Material for sequencing was blood. These receptors were obtained from a man aged 40-49 years with Graves' hyperthyroidism.

In this sample, this clonotype turned up a few times. The rearrangement links TRBV20-1 to TRBJ1-2, with 7 positions matching TRBD1. The CDR3 has 14 amino acids. CDR1 and CDR2 (germline): DFQATT, SNEGSKA (reference sequence). V lost 6 bases, J lost 3 bases, and 10 bases stayed unmatched. In nucleotides, the CDR3 is TGCAGTGCCTCCGGGACAGACATCTACTATGGCTACACCTTC. Residues: CSASGTDIYYGYTF.

This clonotype has at least ten counts. This chain connects TRBV24-1 to TRBJ1-2; D is undetermined. CDR3 length: 13 amino acids. Germline V gene lookup returns CDR1 KGHDR and CDR2 SFDVKD. V dropped 1 base and J dropped 7 bases, with 9 bases sitting between them. CDR3 in amino acids: CATSDFSGSGYTF. CDR3 sequence (DNA): TGTGCCACCAGTGATTTCTCGGGATCTGGCTACACCTTC.

In this sample, this clonotype turned up many times. The V call is TRBV2, the J call TRBJ2-5, with 8 bases identical to TRBD2. V gave up 6 bases and J gave up 5 bases; unmatched junction bases: 8. From germline, CDR1 is SNHLY and CDR2 FYNNEI. The CDR3 contains 14 residues. The CDR3 spells CASRFGLAGETQYF. The CDR3 bases are TGTGCCAGCAGATTCGGACTAGCTGGGGAGACCCAGTACTTC.

This CDR3 reads CASNLGGFSANEQFF. The DNA for the CDR3 is TGTGCCAGCAACCTAGGGGGTTTTTCTGCGAATGAGCAGTTCTTC. The chain uses TRBV5-4 and TRBJ2-1, with TRBD1 as a possible D gene (6 bases). V lost 6 bases and J 7 bases, leaving 20 bases between the germline ends. The CDR3 runs to 15 residues. Germline CDR1 reads SGHNT; CDR2 reads YYREEE (reference sequence).

This clonotype was recorded at least ten times. This chain joins TRBV7-8 and TRBJ2-5, with 8 bases matching TRBD2. This CDR3 spans 17 amino acids. Losses at the gene ends were 1 base for V and 2 bases for J; bases not matched to a gene: 9. Germline V gene data show CDR1 as SGHVS and CDR2 as FQNEAQ. The CDR3 nucleotides read TGTGCCAGCAGCTTAGGTCTCCGCGGGGGGCAGCAAGAGACCCAGTACTTC. Residues: CASSLGLRGGQQETQYF. Complete variable domain (other parts from reference TRBV7-8 and TRBJ2-5): GAGVSQSPRYKVAKRGQDVALRCDPISGHVSLFWYQQALGQGPEFLTYFQNEAQLDKSGLPSDRFFAERPEGSVSTLKIQRTQQEDSAVYLCASSLGLRGGQQETQYFGPGTRLLVL.

This clonotype was picked up many times. The gene calls are TRBV7-2 and TRBJ2-7; 9 bases align to TRBD1. This CDR3 spans 14 amino acids. The ends lost 1 base at V and 6 bases at J; junction bases unmatched: 4. Germline loops: CDR1 SGHTA, CDR2 FQGNSA. The CDR3 reads CASSLDRDRVEQYF. The CDR3 coding sequence is TGTGCCAGCAGCTTAGACAGGGACAGGGTCGAGCAGTACTTC.

This clonotype was counted only a few times. The rearrangement links TRBV6-1 to TRBJ1-2; no reliable D call. V was pared by 11 bases and J by 6 bases, with 13 bases between. The length of the CDR3 is 11 residues. Per the germline V gene, CDR1 is MNHNS and CDR2 is SASEGT. In DNA, the CDR3 is TGTGCCTCCGAGACGTCTGATGGCTACACCTTC. Its protein product is CASETSDGYTF.

This clonotype was observed at least ten times. This rearrangement joins TRBV9 to TRBJ1-5; D is unresolved. CDR1 and CDR2 from the germline V gene are SGDLS and YYNGEE. The CDR3 contains 9 residues. Trimming stripped 5 bases from V and 10 bases from J, with 4 bases between. DNA of the CDR3: TGTGCCAGCAGGGGACCCCAGCATTTT. Its protein product is CASRGPQHF.

This clonotype was observed a few times. This sequence joins TRBV6-2 or TRBV6-3 and TRBJ2-3, with D unclear. Per germline, CDR1 MNHEY and CDR2 SVGEGT. This CDR3 has 11 residues. V lost 8 bases and J lost 5, with 8 bases in between. The CDR3 here is CASLSGDTQYF. In DNA, the CDR3 is TGTGCCAGCCTAAGTGGAGATACGCAGTATTTT.

At least ten counts were recorded for this clonotype. This rearrangement joins TRBV28 to TRBJ1-1, with no clear D. The CDR3 runs to 12 residues. V was clipped by 5 bases and J by 0 bases, with 4 bases between them. The germline gives CDR1 MDHEN, CDR2 SYDVKM. CDR3 nucleotide sequence: TGTGCCAGCAGTCCAATGAACACTGAAGCTTTCTTT. Translated, it gives CASSPMNTEAFF.

This clonotype was observed a few times. CDR3 nucleotides: TGTGCCAGCACCGACGACAGATACTATGGCTACACCTTC. Protein sequence: CASTDDRYYGYTF. The chain links TRBV6-2 or TRBV6-3 to TRBJ1-2; possibly TRBD1 for D (5 bases). The germline gives CDR1 MNHEY, CDR2 SVGEGT. Trimming took 7 bases from V and 3 from J, leaving 12 bases between them. The CDR3 contains 13 residues.

This clonotype occurred many times. The chain has TRBV7-6 and TRBJ2-1, with 12 bases lining up with TRBD2. The CDR3 extends over 19 amino acids. Germline-derived CDR1 and CDR2 are SGHVS and FNYEAQ. With V trimmed by 4 bases and J by 4 bases, 14 bases remained unmatched. The CDR3 is CASSSGLAGTKMSYNEQFF. CDR3 DNA sequence: TGTGCCAGCAGCTCCGGACTAGCGGGGACGAAGATGAGTTACAATGAGCAGTTCTTC.

CDR3 DNA: TGTGCCAGCAGCTTAGTGGGGAGCACCGGGGAGCTGTTTTTT. It codes for CASSLVGSTGELFF. The gene calls are TRBV7-8 and TRBJ2-2, with D perhaps matching TRBD2 (5 bases). This CDR3 comprises 14 residues. V was pared by 1 base and J by 4 bases, with 7 bases between. CDR1 and CDR2 (germline): SGHVS, FQNEAQ.

This clonotype was counted only a few times. V usage is TRBV27 and J usage is TRBJ1-6, with D hard to call. The V gene lost 3 bases and the J gene lost 10 bases, with 16 bases spanning the gap. The germline CDR1 and CDR2 sequences are MNHEY and SMNVEV (reference sequence). This CDR3 comprises 15 residues. CDR3 sequence: CASSFRIEEGSPLHF. CDR3 sequence (DNA): TGTGCCAGCAGTTTCAGGATCGAGGAAGGATCACCCCTCCACTTT.

This clonotype showed up many times. The chain employs TRBV3-1 and TRBJ2-3; D remains unclear. The V gene's germline CDR1 is LGHDT and CDR2 YNNKEL (reference sequence). Trimming shortened V by 4 bases and J by 2 bases, and 13 bases separated the two germline ends. The CDR3 sequence is 15 residues long. This chain's CDR3 is CASSPLVPSTDTQYF. DNA for the CDR3: TGTGCCAGCAGCCCCCTCGTCCCGTCCACAGATACGCAGTATTTT.

This clonotype was seen many times. The J gene is TRBJ1-1, the V gene TRBV2, with no clear D. The ends were cut back, 5 bases at V and 0 bases at J, with 4 bases in the middle. Germline V gives CDR1 SNHLY, CDR2 FYNNEI. This CDR3 has 12 amino acids. The CDR3 region has the DNA TGTGCCAGCAGTCGGATGAACACTGAAGCTTTCTTT. This encodes CASSRMNTEAFF.

This clonotype was seen repeatedly, ten times or more. The CDR3 sequence is CASSGTGTAGGYEQYF. As DNA, the CDR3 is TGTGCCAGCAGTGGGACTGGGACTGCCGGAGGGTACGAGCAGTACTTC. The chain combines TRBV28 with TRBJ2-7; D perhaps matches TRBD2 (6 bases). Germline CDR1 MDHEN, CDR2 SYDVKM. The CDR3 runs 16 residues. V was clipped by 5 bases and J by 4 bases, with 21 bases between them.

Written as DNA, the CDR3 is TGTGCCAGCAGCCAAGAGAACCCTAGCGGGGGCCCTCTCGGGGCCGGGGAGCTGTTTTTT. This gives the protein CASSQENPSGGPLGAGELFF. This chain uses TRBV4-2 with TRBJ2-2, with 10 nucleotides matching TRBD2. Germline trimming cut 0 bases from V and 6 bases from J; bases unmatched to any gene: 16. CDR1 LGHNA and CDR2 YNFKEQ come from the germline V gene. The CDR3 has 20 amino acids.

The genes are TRBV7-9 and TRBJ1-5; D is unclear. Trimming stripped 1 base from V and 6 bases from J, with 13 bases between. Germline CDR1 is SEHNR and CDR2 is FQNEAQ (reference sequence). This CDR3 comprises 15 residues. In DNA, the CDR3 is TGTGCCAGCAGCTTAGGGTCAGGTCTCGGTCAGCCCCAGCATTTT. This sequence encodes CASSLGSGLGQPQHF.

This clonotype was seen ten or more times. This sequence joins TRBV7-3 and TRBJ2-1; TRBD2 matches at 12 bases. Germline loops: CDR1 SGHTA, CDR2 FQGTGA. The CDR3 sequence is 15 residues long. Germline trimming cut 1 base from V and 7 bases from J; bases unmatched to any gene: 2. The CDR3 DNA reads TGTGCCAGCAGCTTAAAACTAGCGGGGGGTAATGAGCAGTTCTTC. Its protein product is CASSLKLAGGNEQFF. The full variable domain, completed using reference TRBV7-3 and TRBJ2-1, is GAGVSQTPSNKVTEKGKYVELRCDPISGHTALYWYRQSLGQGPEFLIYFQGTGAADDSGLPNDRFFAVRPEGSVSTLKIQRTERGDSAVYLCASSLKLAGGNEQFFGPGTRLTVL.

This clonotype has ten or more counts. The rearrangement joins TRBV10-3 to TRBJ2-1, with D possibly called TRBD1 or TRBD2 (5 bases each). The CDR3 contains 14 residues. The V gene's germline CDR1 is ENHRY and CDR2 SYGVKD. Trimming removed 8 bases at V and 4 bases at J, with 15 bases between. The CDR3 coding sequence is TGTGCCATCCGGGACCCCCCAGGGTACAATGAGCAGTTCTTC. It encodes CAIRDPPGYNEQFF.

The rearrangement uses TRBV7-2 and TRBJ1-2, with D uncertain. The CDR3 runs to 17 residues. Per the germline V gene, CDR1 is SGHTA and CDR2 is FQGNSA. The V and J ends lost 3 bases and 4 bases respectively, with 21 bases between them. The chain's CDR3 is CASSLIRRMAAGYGYTF. In DNA, the CDR3 is TGTGCCAGCAGCTTGATCAGGAGGATGGCAGCGGGCTATGGCTACACCTTC.

J is TRBJ2-7 and V is TRBV6-2 or TRBV6-3; D remains ambiguous. The V gene lost 1 base and the J gene lost 3 bases, with 10 bases spanning the gap. The CDR3 runs to 14 residues. Germline assignment: CDR1 MNHEY and CDR2 SVGEGT. As DNA, the CDR3 is TGTGCCAGCAGTTACTTTCGGTGGGGCTACGAGCAGTACTTC. It specifies CASSYFRWGYEQYF.

The table lists this clonotype with many counts. This rearrangement joins TRBV5-1 to TRBJ1-5, with 7 bases fitting TRBD1. Looked up from germline, CDR1 is SGHRS and CDR2 is YFSETQ. The length of the CDR3 is 13 residues. The J segment lost 5 bases and the V segment lost 4 bases, leaving 3 bases of the junction unmatched. The CDR3 is CASSPDRDQPQHF. The DNA for the CDR3 is TGCGCCAGCAGCCCCGACAGGGATCAGCCCCAGCATTTT.

The rearrangement links TRBV9 to TRBJ1-3; perhaps TRBD1 as D (5 bases). Trimming took 7 bases from V and 1 from J, leaving 15 bases between them. The CDR3 covers 15 residues. The V gene's germline CDR1 is SGDLS and CDR2 YYNGEE. The CDR3 spells CASGTTATSGNTIYF. In nucleotides, the CDR3 is TGTGCCAGCGGGACGACGGCCACATCTGGAAACACCATATATTTT.

This clonotype was counted ten times or more. This chain connects TRBV7-2 to TRBJ2-2; D gene unclear. Germline CDR1 and CDR2: SGHTA and FQGNSA. This CDR3 has 14 amino acids. Deletions cut 5 bases from V and 0 bases from J, with 7 bases between. CDR3 region: CASSISTNTGELFF. As DNA, the CDR3 is TGTGCCAGCAGCATCTCAACGAACACCGGGGAGCTGTTTTTT.

This clonotype has more than one count but fewer than ten. The rearrangement uses TRBV11-3 and TRBJ2-2, with 9 bases matching TRBD2. V shed 3 bases, J shed 7 bases, and the junction held 6 bases outside the gene matches. Germline CDR1 and CDR2: SGHNT and YENEEA. There are 15 residues in the CDR3. For the CDR3, the DNA is TGTGCCAGCAGCTTTAGCGGGGGTCGTGACGGGGAGCTGTTTTTT. Amino acid sequence: CASSFSGGRDGELFF.